One T cell receptor (beta chain) is described in this entry. The data belong to a study of cytomegalovirus exposure and HLA in healthy donors. PCR amplification relied on 60 Vbeta primers (plus 13 Jbeta primers). The protocol was immunoSEQ multiplex PCR, while the TCRdb copy is restricted to in-frame clones and leaves out a portion. The table has 150,000 to 200,000 clones, 60% to 80% seen once. This CDR3 contains 13 residues. Germline V gene data show CDR1 as MNHEY and CDR2 as SMNVEV (reference sequence). Trimming shortened V by 5 bases and J by 0 bases, and 7 bases separated the two germline ends. The receptor was isolated from a woman aged 45-65 years in good health and CMV-seropositive. The chain couples TRBV27 to TRBJ1-1; D is undetermined. Material for sequencing was PBMCs. CDR3 nucleotides: TGTGCCAGCAGTACGAACATGAACACTGAAGCTTTCTTT. Its translation is CASSTNMNTEAFF.